Included here is one TCR beta chain sequence, with context. These data are taken from a study of T cells expressing NK-cell markers. From the 5' RACE reads, TCRdb lists one entry per CDR3 protein and no DNA. This sample's table reports about 410,000 distinct CDR3 sequences. This sequence originates from a woman aged 45 to 65 in good health. Sequencing was performed on blood T cells: a sorted CD56 or NKG2C T cell subset, CD4+ or CD8+ T cells, or bulk PBMC T cells (not recorded which).

The CDR3 sequence is CASSWDPRNTIYF. This rearrangement joins TRBV7-6 to TRBJ1-3; TCRdb indicates TRBD1, and absent DNA this call remains unverified. The CDR3 covers 13 residues. Per the germline V gene, CDR1 is SGHVS and CDR2 is FNYEAQ.